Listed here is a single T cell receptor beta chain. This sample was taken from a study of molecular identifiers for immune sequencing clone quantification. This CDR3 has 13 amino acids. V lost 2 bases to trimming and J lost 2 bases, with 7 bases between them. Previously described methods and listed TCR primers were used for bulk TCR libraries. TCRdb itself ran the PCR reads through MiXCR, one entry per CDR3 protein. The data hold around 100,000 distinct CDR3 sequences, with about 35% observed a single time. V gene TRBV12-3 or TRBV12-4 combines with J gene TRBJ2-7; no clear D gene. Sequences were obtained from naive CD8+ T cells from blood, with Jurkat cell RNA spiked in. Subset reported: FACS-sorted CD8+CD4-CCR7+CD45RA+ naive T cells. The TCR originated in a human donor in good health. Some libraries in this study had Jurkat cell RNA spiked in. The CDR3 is CASSLSVAYEQYF. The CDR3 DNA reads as TGTGCCAGCAGTTTATCTGTAGCCTACGAGCAGTACTTC.